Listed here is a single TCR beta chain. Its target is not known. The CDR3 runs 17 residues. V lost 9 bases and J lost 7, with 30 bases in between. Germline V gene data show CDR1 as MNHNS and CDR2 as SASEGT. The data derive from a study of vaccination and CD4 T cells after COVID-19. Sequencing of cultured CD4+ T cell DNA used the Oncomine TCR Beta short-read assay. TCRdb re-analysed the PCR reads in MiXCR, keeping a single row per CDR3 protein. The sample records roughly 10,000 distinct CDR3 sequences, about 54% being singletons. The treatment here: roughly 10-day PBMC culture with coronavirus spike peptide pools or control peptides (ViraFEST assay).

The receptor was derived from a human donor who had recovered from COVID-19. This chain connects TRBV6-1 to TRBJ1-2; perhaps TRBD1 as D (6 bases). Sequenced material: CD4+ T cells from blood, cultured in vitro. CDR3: CASSNLQGTGVLGGYTF. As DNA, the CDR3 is TGTGCCAGTAGTAACCTACAGGGAACGGGGGTGCTCGGTGGCTACACCTTC.